Presented here are 18 T cell receptor beta chains from one specimen sequenced in a study of T cell changes during pregnancy in multiple sclerosis. Assay: immunoSEQ multiplex PCR; the TCRdb copy retains only in-frame clones and omits some. Altogether tens of thousands of clones are present, 80% to 95% being singletons, with the ten largest covering 2% to 2.5%. Sequencing was performed on peripheral blood, taken after pregnancy. These receptors originate from a female donor with multiple sclerosis, enrolled in a pregnancy study.

This chain uses TRBV19 with TRBJ2-3; weak D call: TRBD2 (6 bases). The CDR3 has 13 residues. CDR1 and CDR2 (germline): LNHDA, SQIVND (reference sequence). V was pared by 3 bases and J by 10 bases, with 14 bases between. The CDR3 DNA reads as TGTGCCAGTAGTATCGGGAGCCTAGCCCCGCAGTATTTT. Its translation is CASSIGSLAPQYF.

This rearrangement joins TRBV5-1 to TRBJ1-2, with TRBD1 identical over 7 bases. The J segment lost 4 bases and the V segment lost 4 bases, leaving 7 bases of the junction unmatched. There are 14 residues in the CDR3. Germline CDR1 is SGHRS and CDR2 is YFSETQ. CDR3 sequence: CASSKLGGGYGYTF. The CDR3 bases are TGCGCCAGCAGCAAGTTAGGGGGCGGCTATGGCTACACCTTC.

The rearrangement joins TRBV5-1 to TRBJ2-3, with 7 bases identical to TRBD2. Per germline, CDR1 SGHRS and CDR2 YFSETQ. The CDR3 runs 14 residues. With V trimmed by 4 bases and J by 6 bases, 8 bases remained unmatched. CDR3 sequence: CASSPGLDTDTQYF. The CDR3 bases are TGCGCCAGCAGCCCCGGACTAGACACCGATACGCAGTATTTT.

V gene TRBV5-1 combines with J gene TRBJ1-1, with a possible D match to TRBD1 (6 bases). V lost 8 bases and J 1 base, leaving 6 bases between the germline ends. Germline V CDR1 and CDR2: SGHRS, YFSETQ. CDR3 length equals 11 residues. This CDR3 is CARTGNTEAFF. CDR3 nucleotides: TGCGCCAGGACAGGGAACACTGAAGCTTTCTTT.

This chain uses TRBV7-9 with TRBJ1-1; D call uncertain. V lost 3 bases and J lost 8, with 4 bases in between. Germline V lookup: CDR1 SEHNR, CDR2 FQNEAQ (reference sequence). The CDR3 has 10 residues. CDR3 sequence: CASSFTEAFF. CDR3 bases: TGTGCCAGCAGCTTTACAGAAGCTTTCTTT.

The V gene is TRBV13, the J gene TRBJ2-1; D gene uncertain. This CDR3 region has 13 residues. Germline CDR1 and CDR2: PRHDT and FYEKMQ (reference sequence). V was clipped by 5 bases and J by 4 bases, with 9 bases between them. CDR3 sequence: CASSPRAYNEQFF. The CDR3 bases are TGTGCCAGCAGCCCTAGAGCGTACAATGAGCAGTTCTTC.

The J gene is TRBJ2-1, the V gene TRBV7-2; the match to TRBD2 covers 7 bases. The V segment lost 2 bases and the J segment 5 bases; nucleotides outside the gene matches: 3. Per the germline V gene, CDR1 is SGHTA and CDR2 is FQGNSA. The CDR3 is 14 amino acids. This CDR3 reads CASSLPSGNNEQFF. The DNA of the CDR3 is TGTGCCAGCAGCTTACCTAGCGGAAACAATGAGCAGTTCTTC.

The chain has TRBV5-5 and TRBJ2-7; D uncertain. With 0 bases removed from V and 9 bases from J, the gap between germline ends came to 10 bases. The CDR3 covers 12 residues. Germline CDR1 and CDR2: SGHKS and YYEKEE (reference sequence). CDR3 residues: CASSLARSGQYF. The DNA for the CDR3 is TGTGCCAGCAGCTTGGCTAGGTCCGGGCAGTACTTC.

This rearrangement joins TRBV7-8 to TRBJ2-5, with D possibly matching TRBD2 (7 bases). The CDR3 runs 15 residues. V dropped 5 bases and J dropped 5 bases, with 18 bases sitting between them. Germline V gene sequence: CDR1 SGHVS, CDR2 FQNEAQ. CDR3 in amino acids: CASSRGAGELETQYF. DNA for the CDR3: TGTGCCAGCAGCCGGGGGGCGGGAGAGTTGGAGACCCAGTACTTC.

The rearrangement joins TRBV7-9 to TRBJ2-7, with 11 bases identical to TRBD1. The germline CDR1 and CDR2 sequences are SEHNR and FQNEAQ (reference sequence). Trimming cost V 0 bases and J 5 bases; bases outside gene matches: 3. The CDR3 extends over 15 amino acids. CDR3 nucleotide sequence: TGTGCCAGCAGCTTAGCTGGGACAGGGGGACACGAGCAGTACTTC. The encoded protein is CASSLAGTGGHEQYF.

This sequence joins TRBV5-1 and TRBJ1-4, with unresolved D. The V gene lost 0 bases and the J gene lost 0 bases, with 12 bases spanning the gap. The CDR3 has 17 residues. Germline CDR1 is SGHRS and CDR2 is YFSETQ. CDR3 nucleotides: TGCGCCAGCAGCTTGGTAGGAGATCATTCAACTAATGAAAAACTGTTTTTT. Translating it yields CASSLVGDHSTNEKLFF.

The chain combines TRBV29-1 with TRBJ1-4; no reliable D call. The CDR3 has 14 amino acids. Germline V CDR1 and CDR2: SQVTM, ANQGSEA. Trimming removed 6 bases from V and 8 bases from J, with 19 bases in between. The CDR3 DNA sequence: TGCAGCGTATGCCCCGAAGGTAGCAAAGAAAAACTGTTTTTT. Its protein product is CSVCPEGSKEKLFF.

The chain carries TRBV7-9 and TRBJ1-2, with D possibly matching TRBD1 (5 bases). The germline V gene encodes CDR1 SEHNR and CDR2 FQNEAQ (reference sequence). This CDR3 is built from 15 residues. The ends were cut back, 3 bases at V and 5 bases at J, with 16 bases in the middle. The CDR3 region is CASSLGEGIYYGYTF. CDR3 nucleotide sequence: TGTGCCAGCAGCTTGGGGGAGGGTATCTATTATGGCTACACCTTC.

The chain employs TRBV5-1 and TRBJ1-2; maybe TRBD1 (5 bases). Germline V gene data show CDR1 as SGHRS and CDR2 as YFSETQ. The CDR3 sequence is 13 residues long. The germline V and J ends were trimmed by 2 bases and 8 bases, with 13 bases remaining between them. The CDR3 is CASSFSQVGGYTF. The CDR3 nucleotides are TGCGCCAGCAGCTTCTCACAGGTCGGGGGCTACACCTTC.

The rearrangement uses TRBV6-5 and TRBJ2-3; D gene uncertain. Trimming took 8 bases from V and 0 from J, leaving 15 bases between them. Per germline, CDR1 MNHEY and CDR2 SVGAGI. This CDR3 contains 15 residues. The CDR3 sequence is CASSNPASSTDTQYF. The CDR3 nucleotides are TGTGCCAGCTCAAACCCAGCGTCTAGCACAGATACGCAGTATTTT.

The table lists this clone with a count of one. This sequence joins TRBV19 and TRBJ2-6; D unclear. The CDR3 spans 16 residues. The germline V gene has CDR1 LNHDA and CDR2 SQIVND (reference sequence). V lost 7 bases and J lost 0, with 13 bases in between. CDR3 residues: CASTNGGSSGANVLTF. CDR3 DNA: TGTGCCAGTACCAACGGCGGTAGCTCTGGGGCCAACGTCCTGACTTTC.

A single count supports this clone. The chain combines TRBV19 with TRBJ1-1, with a possible D match to TRBD1 (6 bases). Germline CDR1 is LNHDA and CDR2 is SQIVND (reference sequence). Trimming took off 7 bases at V and 3 bases at J, with 18 bases between the two ends. The length of the CDR3 is 15 residues. The DNA for the CDR3 is TGTGCCAGTACCGCAGGCATGGGGGCGCACACTGAAGCTTTCTTT. Translation: CASTAGMGAHTEAFF.

V and J are TRBV2 and TRBJ2-5; 11 bases agree with TRBD2. V trimming: 1 base; J trimming: 2 bases; junction bases outside the gene matches: 3. This CDR3 spans 16 amino acids. The V gene's germline CDR1 is SNHLY and CDR2 FYNNEI. The CDR3 region has the DNA TGTGCCAGCAGTGAAGGGATAGCGGGAGGGCAAGAGACCCAGTACTTC. It encodes CASSEGIAGGQETQYF.